Below are 9 T cell receptor beta chains sequenced from a single sample in a study of T cells after yellow fever vaccination. TCRdb redid the calling of the 5' RACE reads with MiXCR, one entry per CDR3 protein. The sample contains 450,000 to 550,000 distinct CDR3 sequences, 20% to 25% of which appear only once. This specimen was PBMCs, taken roughly 20 days after the first yellow fever vaccination. These receptors came from a man between 18 and 29 years old who received the YFV17D yellow fever vaccine.

As regards this clonotype: Because the CDR3's place on the DNA is in doubt, the DNA is left out and the CDR3 is given as listed by TCRdb. The rearrangement joins TRBV6-2 or TRBV6-3 to TRBJ1-5; whether TRBD1, the table's D call, matches the DNA was not checked. The CDR3 is 19 amino acids long, termini counted. CDR1 MNHEY and CDR2 SVGEGT come from the germline V gene. The CDR3 loop reads CASSSSGTGRGYSNQPQHF.

The chain's CDR3 is CASSEWAEAFF. The CDR3 DNA sequence: TGTGCCAGCAGTGAATGGGCCGAAGCTTTCTTT. V is TRBV6-1 and J is TRBJ1-1; no definite D call. The CDR3 is made up of 11 amino acids. Trimming shortened V by 2 bases and J by 8 bases, and 6 bases separated the two germline ends. Germline V lookup: CDR1 MNHNS, CDR2 SASEGT.

The chain uses TRBV15 and TRBJ1-1; weak D call: TRBD1 (6 bases). This CDR3 is 16 amino acids long. CDR1 and CDR2 from the germline V gene are LNHNV and YYDKDF (reference sequence). The ends were cut back, 0 bases at V and 2 bases at J, with 13 bases in the middle. For the CDR3, the DNA is TGTGCCACCAGCAGAGACCCCGGACAGACAAACACTGAAGCTTTCTTT. Residues: CATSRDPGQTNTEAFF. The full variable domain, its missing parts supplied by reference TRBV15 and TRBJ1-1, is DAMVIQNPRYQVTQFGKPVTLSCSQTLNHNVMYWYQQKSSQAPKLLFHYYDKDFNNEADTPDNFQSRRPNTSFCFLDIRSPGLGDTAMYLCATSRDPGQTNTEAFFGQGTRLTVV.

The CDR3 DNA reads TGTGCCACCAGTGGGCAGGCGGGGGACATTCAGTACTTC. Residues: CATSGQAGDIQYF. The chain has TRBV24-1 and TRBJ2-4; TRBD2 matches 7 bases. CDR3 length equals 13 residues. The V segment lost 5 bases and the J segment 8 bases; nucleotides outside the gene matches: 5. The germline V gene has CDR1 KGHDR and CDR2 SFDVKD.

The chain is built from TRBV12-3 or TRBV12-4 and TRBJ2-2, with 10 bases lining up with TRBD1. J gave up 4 bases and V 6 bases, and 8 bases lay outside the gene matches. This CDR3 spans 16 amino acids. CDR3 protein: CASSPPGQGLTGELFF. The DNA of the CDR3 is TGTGCCAGCAGCCCCCCGGGACAGGGGCTCACCGGGGAGCTGTTTTTT.

There are a few counts of this clonotype. The genes are TRBV28 and TRBJ2-5, with D perhaps matching TRBD1 or TRBD2 (5 bases each). Looked up from germline, CDR1 is MDHEN and CDR2 is SYDVKM. The V end was cut by 5 bases, the J end by 2 bases, with 18 bases between. The CDR3 extends over 16 amino acids. The CDR3 nucleotides read TGTGCCAGCAGTCCGATGAGGGGAACGCGACAAGAGACCCAGTACTTC. It yields the protein CASSPMRGTRQETQYF.

This clonotype was found many times. The V call is TRBV6-5, the J call TRBJ2-3, with 10 bases identical to TRBD2. The V gene end was trimmed by 6 bases and the J gene end by 7 bases; junction bases not matched to a gene: 10. CDR1 is MNHEY, CDR2 SVGAGI, per germline. The length of the CDR3 is 15 residues. Here the CDR3 reads CASRGTSGGANTQYF. DNA of the CDR3: TGTGCCAGCAGGGGGACAAGCGGGGGGGCAAATACGCAGTATTTT.

The V call is TRBV7-8, the J call TRBJ2-2; TRBD2 matches 8 bases. The V and J ends lost 6 bases and 1 base, in that order; junction bases with no gene match: 7. The CDR3 has 16 residues. Germline CDR1 is SGHVS and CDR2 is FQNEAQ. CDR3 amino acids: CASRERGGQNTGELFF. The CDR3 nucleotides are TGTGCCAGCAGAGAACGGGGGGGCCAGAACACCGGGGAGCTGTTTTTT. Full variable domain (rest looked up from reference TRBV7-8 and TRBJ2-2): GAGVSQSPRYKVAKRGQDVALRCDPISGHVSLFWYQQALGQGPEFLTYFQNEAQLDKSGLPSDRFFAERPEGSVSTLKIQRTQQEDSAVYLCASRERGGQNTGELFFGEGSRLTVL.

This chain links TRBV6-1 with TRBJ1-5; D is possibly TRBD1 (5 bases). The length of the CDR3 is 15 residues. Between the trimmed V and J ends, which lost 0 bases and 2 bases, there was a span of 8 bases. Germline V lookup: CDR1 MNHNS, CDR2 SASEGT. The DNA of the CDR3 is TGTGCCAGCAGTGAAGCCTGGGGCGGCAATCAGCCCCAGCATTTT. As protein: CASSEAWGGNQPQHF.